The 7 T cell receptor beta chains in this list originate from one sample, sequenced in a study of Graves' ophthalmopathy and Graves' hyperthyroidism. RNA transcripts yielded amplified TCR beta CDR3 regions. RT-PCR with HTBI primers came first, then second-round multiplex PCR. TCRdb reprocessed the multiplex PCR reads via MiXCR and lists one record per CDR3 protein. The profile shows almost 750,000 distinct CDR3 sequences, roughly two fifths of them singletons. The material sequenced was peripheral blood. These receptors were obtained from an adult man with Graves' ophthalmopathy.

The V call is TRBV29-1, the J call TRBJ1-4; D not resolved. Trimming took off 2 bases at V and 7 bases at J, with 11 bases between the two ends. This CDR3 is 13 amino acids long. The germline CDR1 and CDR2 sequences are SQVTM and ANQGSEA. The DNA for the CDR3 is TGCAGCGTTGAATGGAGGACGATTGAAAAACTGTTTTTT. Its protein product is CSVEWRTIEKLFF. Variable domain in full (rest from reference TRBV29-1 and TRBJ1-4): SAVISQKPSRDICQRGTSLTIQCQVDSQVTMMFWYRQQPGQSLTLIATANQGSEATYESGFVIDKFPISRPNLTFSTLTVSNMSPEDSSIYLCSVEWRTIEKLFFGSGTQLSVL.

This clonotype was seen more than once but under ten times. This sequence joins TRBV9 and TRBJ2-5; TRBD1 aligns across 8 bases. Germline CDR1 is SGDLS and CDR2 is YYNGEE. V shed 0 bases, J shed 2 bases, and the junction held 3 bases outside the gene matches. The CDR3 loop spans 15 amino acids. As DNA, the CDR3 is TGTGCCAGCAGCGTAGAGGACAGGGTACAAGAGACCCAGTACTTC. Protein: CASSVEDRVQETQYF.

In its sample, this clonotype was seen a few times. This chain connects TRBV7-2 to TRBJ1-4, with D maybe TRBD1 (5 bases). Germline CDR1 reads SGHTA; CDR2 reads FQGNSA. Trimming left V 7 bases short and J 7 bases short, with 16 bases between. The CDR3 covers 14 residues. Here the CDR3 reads CASTTTVGGEKLFF. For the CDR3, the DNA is TGTGCCAGCACTACGACAGTTGGAGGTGAAAAACTGTTTTTT.

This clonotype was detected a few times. CDR3 nucleotide sequence: TGTGCCAGCAGCTTCCGGGGGCCGGGGCAAGAGACCCAGTACTTC. Its translation: CASSFRGPGQETQYF. The chain recombines TRBV7-9 with TRBJ2-5; D may match TRBD1 or TRBD2 (6 bases each). The CDR3 is made up of 15 amino acids. V was pared by 3 bases and J by 2 bases, with 13 bases between. Germline V gene lookup returns CDR1 SEHNR and CDR2 FQNEAQ (reference sequence).

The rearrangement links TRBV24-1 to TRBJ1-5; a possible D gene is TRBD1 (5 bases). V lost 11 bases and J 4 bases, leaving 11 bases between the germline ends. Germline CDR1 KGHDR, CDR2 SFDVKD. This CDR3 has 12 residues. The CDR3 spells CASSNRNQPQHF. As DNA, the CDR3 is TGTGCCAGCAGCAACAGGAATCAGCCCCAGCATTTT.

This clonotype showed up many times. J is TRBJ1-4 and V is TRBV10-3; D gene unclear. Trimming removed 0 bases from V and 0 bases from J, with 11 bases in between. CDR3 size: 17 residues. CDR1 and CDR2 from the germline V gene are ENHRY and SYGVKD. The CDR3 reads CAISESRAGSTNEKLFF. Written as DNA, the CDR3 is TGTGCCATCAGTGAGTCGAGGGCAGGCTCAACTAATGAAAAACTGTTTTTT.

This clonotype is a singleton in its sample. Written as DNA, the CDR3 is TGTGCCAGCAGCTTCATCGCAGGGCCTGAAGGCTACACCTTC. Its translation: CASSFIAGPEGYTF. This sequence joins TRBV7-4 and TRBJ1-2; perhaps TRBD1 as D (5 bases). Per germline, CDR1 SGHVT and CDR2 SQSDAQ. The CDR3 is 14 amino acids. The ends were cut back, 3 bases at V and 8 bases at J, with 16 bases in the middle.